This passage covers 27 T cell receptor beta chains from one sample sequenced in a study of T cell repertoires in cytomegalovirus infection. No cognate antigen is known for these TCRs. TCRdb reanalysed the reads using MiXCR and keeps one entry per CDR3 protein. This sample has roughly 990,000 distinct CDR3 sequences, with approximately 30% found just once. The sequencing here drew on cultured CD8+ T cells from PBMCs, taken from culture after CMV antigen stimulation. All receptors come from a human donor in good health (CMV status not recorded). Some clones in this sample may be carry-over from other donors' samples.

The rearrangement links TRBV19 to TRBJ2-7, with 8 bases lining up with TRBD1. This CDR3 comprises 14 residues. Germline CDR1 and CDR2: LNHDA and SQIVND (reference sequence). V shed 7 bases and J 3 bases; nucleotides not matched to a gene: 8. In DNA, the CDR3 is TGTGCCAGTACCGCAGGGGACAGGTACTACGAGCAGTACTTC. Amino acid sequence: CASTAGDRYYEQYF.

This clonotype was counted between two and nine times. The V call is TRBV10-1, the J call TRBJ1-1, with 7 bases matching TRBD1. This CDR3 is built from 15 residues. V shed 1 base, J shed 5 bases, and the junction held 7 bases outside the gene matches. CDR1 and CDR2 (germline): WNHNN, SYGVQD (reference sequence). The DNA for the CDR3 is TGCGCCAGCAGTGAGTTAAAGGGGGCACGAACTGAAGCTTTCTTT. This sequence encodes CASSELKGARTEAFF.

The chain is built from TRBV5-1 and TRBJ2-7; 9 bases agree with TRBD1. V lost 4 bases and J lost 5; bases outside the gene matches: 7. The germline V gene has CDR1 SGHRS and CDR2 YFSETQ. This CDR3 comprises 14 residues. CDR3 sequence (DNA): TGCGCCAGCAGCGCCGGACAGGGGCACAACGAGCAGTACTTC. Translated, it gives CASSAGQGHNEQYF.

The chain carries TRBV4-2 and TRBJ2-1; a possible D gene is TRBD1 (7 bases). Trimming removed 0 bases at V and 9 bases at J, with 18 bases between. The CDR3 runs to 16 residues. Germline V lookup: CDR1 LGHNA, CDR2 YNFKEQ. In DNA, the CDR3 is TGTGCCAGCAGCCAAGAGCAGGGGGGCTGGGATACTGAGCAGTTCTTC. Encoded protein: CASSQEQGGWDTEQFF.

The V and J genes are TRBV27 and TRBJ2-7; D gene unclear. CDR3 length equals 12 residues. The ends were cut back, 7 bases at V and 7 bases at J, with 14 bases in the middle. Germline assignment: CDR1 MNHEY and CDR2 SMNVEV (reference sequence). This chain's CDR3 is CASMSHGREQYF. The CDR3 DNA follows: TGTGCCAGCATGTCCCACGGGCGGGAGCAGTACTTC.

The chain has TRBV25-1 and TRBJ2-1; D is uncertain. CDR1 and CDR2 (germline): MGHDK, SYGVNS. The CDR3 totals 17 residues. Between the trimmed V and J ends, which lost 0 bases and 2 bases, there was a span of 14 bases. The CDR3 region is CASSEYWVGQAYNEQFF. The DNA of the CDR3 is TGTGCCAGCAGTGAATATTGGGTAGGGCAGGCCTACAATGAGCAGTTCTTC.

The chain is built from TRBV20-1 and TRBJ1-1; a weak D match, TRBD1 (5 bases). Per the germline V gene, CDR1 is DFQATT and CDR2 is SNEGSKA (reference sequence). The CDR3 spans 9 residues. Trimming stripped 5 bases from V and 7 bases from J, with 5 bases between. For the CDR3, the DNA is TGCAGTGCTGACAGTGAAGCTTTCTTT. Residues: CSADSEAFF.

This clonotype has at least ten counts. The chain links TRBV6-2 or TRBV6-3 to TRBJ2-3; D may match TRBD1 or TRBD2 (6 bases each). CDR3 length equals 14 residues. V lost 1 base and J lost 5, with 10 bases in between. CDR1 is MNHEY, CDR2 SVGEGT, per germline. The CDR3 loop is CASSYWGAGDTQYF. The CDR3 bases are TGTGCCAGCAGTTACTGGGGGGCTGGAGATACGCAGTATTTT.

This chain uses TRBV12-3 or TRBV12-4 with TRBJ1-5; no firm D call. The V end was cut by 0 bases, the J end by 4 bases, with 7 bases between. This CDR3 spans 14 amino acids. CDR3 in DNA: TGTGCCAGCAGTTTAGCCAGCATAAATCAGCCCCAGCATTTT. Encoded protein: CASSLASINQPQHF.

This clonotype was picked up many times. The chain is built from TRBV6-6 and TRBJ1-6, with a possible D match to TRBD1 (6 bases). This CDR3 is built from 17 residues. V gave up 7 bases and J gave up 1 base, with 17 bases separating them. Germline V CDR1 and CDR2: MNHNY, SVGAGI (reference sequence). Here the CDR3 reads CASTRYRDRSYNSPLHF. The CDR3 DNA reads TGTGCCAGCACACGATACAGGGATCGTTCCTATAATTCACCCCTCCACTTT.

The rearrangement joins TRBV27 to TRBJ2-1; D ambiguous. CDR3 length: 13 amino acids. Deletions cut 0 bases from V and 10 bases from J, with 10 bases between. The V gene's germline CDR1 is MNHEY and CDR2 SMNVEV (reference sequence). CDR3 DNA: TGTGCCAGCAGTTTATCCCGTCTACGGGAGCAGTTCTTC. Encoded protein: CASSLSRLREQFF.

This clonotype occurred many times. J is TRBJ2-2 and V is TRBV7-2; 9 bases agree with TRBD2. The germline gives CDR1 SGHTA, CDR2 FQGNSA. With 6 bases clipped from V and 5 bases from J, the junction kept 4 bases outside the gene matches. CDR3 length: 14 residues. CDR3 DNA: TGTGCCAGCAGGGGACTAGCAAAGACCGGGGAGCTGTTTTTT. It specifies CASRGLAKTGELFF.

As to this clonotype: Germline is not matched at one junction end, which may reflect a read error. V is TRBV2 and J is TRBJ2-1; 8 bases align to TRBD1. Germline lookup yields CDR1 SNHLY and CDR2 FYNNEI. The CDR3 contains 15 residues. The DNA for the CDR3 is TGTGTCAGCAGTGGTCGGACAGGGCCCTACAATAAGCAGTTCTTC. This gives the protein CVSSGRTGPYNKQFF.

This clonotype appeared a few times. The chain combines TRBV6-6 with TRBJ1-5; 8 bases match TRBD1. V trimming: 5 bases; J trimming: 2 bases; junction bases outside the gene matches: 5. The CDR3 totals 15 residues. Germline loops: CDR1 MNHNY, CDR2 SVGAGI (reference sequence). Here the CDR3 DNA reads TGTGCCAGCAGTAAACAGACAGGGGGCAATCAGCCCCAGCATTTT. This sequence encodes CASSKQTGGNQPQHF.

This clonotype was observed a single time. J is TRBJ2-7 and V is TRBV19; 9 bases align to TRBD1. Per the germline V gene, CDR1 is LNHDA and CDR2 is SQIVND (reference sequence). V lost 9 bases and J lost 4; bases outside the gene matches: 4. The CDR3 contains 12 residues. The CDR3 loop is CASGTGKYEQYF. The CDR3, as DNA: TGTGCCAGCGGGACAGGGAAATACGAGCAGTACTTC. Full variable domain (rest looked up from reference TRBV19 and TRBJ2-7): DGGITQSPKYLFRKEGQNVTLSCEQNLNHDAMYWYRQDPGQGLRLIYYSQIVNDFQKGDIAEGYSVSREKKESFPLTVTSAQKNPTAFYLCASGTGKYEQYFGPGTRLTVT.

This clonotype was observed a handful of times. The J gene is TRBJ2-1, the V gene TRBV7-6; tentatively, D is TRBD1 (5 bases). V was trimmed by 5 bases and J by 6 bases, leaving 14 bases between them. The germline V gene encodes CDR1 SGHVS and CDR2 FNYEAQ. The CDR3 runs to 14 residues. Here the CDR3 reads CASSDRGQSNEQFF. In nucleotides, the CDR3 is TGTGCCAGCAGCGATAGAGGACAATCCAATGAGCAGTTCTTC.

This clonotype was seen a few times. This sequence joins TRBV7-8 and TRBJ2-7; 12 positions match TRBD2. CDR1 is SGHVS, CDR2 FQNEAQ, per germline. The CDR3 sequence is 16 residues long. V trimming: 0 bases; J trimming: 1 base; junction bases outside the gene matches: 1. The DNA of the CDR3 is TGTGCCAGCAGCTTAGCACTAGCGGGGGGTTCCTACGAGCAGTACGTC. Its translation: CASSLALAGGSYEQYV.

Here the CDR3 reads CASSRGATEAFF. CDR3 DNA: TGTGCCAGCAGTCGGGGGGCCACTGAAGCTTTCTTT. V and J are TRBV6-1 and TRBJ1-1; tentatively, D is TRBD1 (6 bases). V was clipped by 5 bases and J by 4 bases, with 8 bases between them. Germline-derived CDR1 and CDR2 are MNHNS and SASEGT. The CDR3 runs 12 residues.

As to this clonotype: A read error may produce the germline difference seen at one junction end. The chain has TRBV6-5 and TRBJ1-5, with D unresolved. The germline V gene encodes CDR1 MNHEY and CDR2 SVGAGI. This CDR3 spans 14 amino acids. CDR3: CANSWGGENQPQHF. DNA of the CDR3: TGTGCCAACAGTTGGGGTGGGGAGAATCAGCCCCAGCATTTT.

This clonotype has more than one count but fewer than ten. This may come from a read error, since a much larger clone is one base off. The rearrangement uses TRBV7-3 and TRBJ2-5, with D unclear. This CDR3 is 14 amino acids long. The germline V and J ends were trimmed by 0 bases and 1 base, with 6 bases remaining between them. In germline, CDR1 is SGHTA, CDR2 FQGTGA. CDR3 in DNA: TGTGCCAGCAGCTTAACGGCAGTCCAAGAGACCCAGTACTTC. It translates to CASSLTAVQETQYF.

This clonotype was seen a single time. One end of the junction varies from germline; a read error may be responsible. The chain couples TRBV7-6 to TRBJ2-5; TRBD1 might be the D (6 bases). This CDR3 has 14 residues. Germline CDR1 is SGHVS and CDR2 is FNYEAQ. CDR3: CASSLGGGQETQCF. Written as DNA, the CDR3 is TGTGCCAGCAGCTTAGGAGGGGGTCAAGAGACCCAGTGCTTC.

This clonotype was seen a few times. J is TRBJ2-2 and V is TRBV2; unclear D gene. Germline V gene data show CDR1 as SNHLY and CDR2 as FYNNEI. The CDR3 is 16 residues long. Trimming removed 5 bases from V and 5 bases from J, with 18 bases in between. The CDR3 DNA reads TGTGCCAGCAGTCAGGAACCGACCCTGCTAACCGGGGAGCTGTTTTTT. As protein: CASSQEPTLLTGELFF.

This clonotype came up a few times. The chain joins TRBV29-1 to TRBJ1-5, with D perhaps matching TRBD1 (6 bases). This CDR3 region has 14 residues. Germline CDR1 SQVTM, CDR2 ANQGSEA. Trimming pared 4 bases from V and 4 bases from J, leaving 14 bases between. The CDR3 protein is CSVVLGGLNQPQHF. The CDR3 nucleotides read TGCAGCGTTGTTTTGGGGGGGCTAAATCAGCCCCAGCATTTT.

This clonotype was seen a handful of times. V and J are TRBV6-1 and TRBJ2-5; 9 bases are shared with TRBD1. With V trimmed by 3 bases and J by 5 bases, 10 bases remained unmatched. Germline lookup yields CDR1 MNHNS and CDR2 SASEGT. The CDR3 is 16 amino acids. CDR3 region: CASSDPRNRGLETQYF. The CDR3 coding sequence is TGTGCCAGCAGTGACCCTAGGAACAGGGGGCTGGAGACCCAGTACTTC.

The rearrangement links TRBV20-1 to TRBJ2-1; 10 positions match TRBD1. Trimming cost V 0 bases and J 8 bases; bases outside gene matches: 4. CDR1 and CDR2 from the germline V gene are DFQATT and SNEGSKA (reference sequence). The CDR3 has 14 amino acids. The CDR3 protein is CSARDRQGAYEQFF. The CDR3 DNA reads as TGCAGTGCTAGAGACAGACAGGGGGCCTATGAGCAGTTCTTC.

This clonotype has a count of ten or more. One junction end does not reproduce the germline sequence, and a read error may be involved. J is TRBJ1-1 and V is TRBV11-3, with D uncertain. The CDR3 consists of 14 residues. Germline V lookup: CDR1 SGHNT, CDR2 YENEEA. This CDR3 is CASSLGDGNTEAFF. In DNA, the CDR3 is TGTGCCAGCAGTTTAGGTGACGGGAACACTGAAGCTTTCTTT.

The rearrangement joins TRBV6-6 to TRBJ1-5, with a tentative D call TRBD1 (5 bases). The CDR3 consists of 15 residues. Germline V gene data show CDR1 as MNHNY and CDR2 as SVGAGI (reference sequence). Trimming stripped 2 bases from V and 4 bases from J, with 12 bases between. The CDR3 DNA follows: TGTGCCAGCAGTTACATCGCAGGGCAAAATCAGCCCCAGCATTTT. This sequence encodes CASSYIAGQNQPQHF.